The clone carrying this TCR beta chain was seen only a few times. Its antigen is unidentified. This record comes from a study of response to subunit inactivated influenza vaccine. Points from the study as a whole: Seasonal influenza vaccination, on each occasion, was suggested by the authors to recruit few new T cells.

TCRdb analysed the RT-PCR reads with MiXCR anew, one entry per CDR3 protein. The sample includes about 780,000 distinct CDR3 sequences, around a sixth of them seen just once. The input for sequencing was PBMCs from blood, taken 5 to 6 days after vaccination. This clonotype was sampled from a man aged 45-65 years who received an inactivated influenza vaccine.

The CDR3 loop is CASSFGTGGIGELFF. The DNA of the CDR3 is TGTGCCAGCAGTTTCGGGACAGGGGGCATCGGGGAGCTGTTTTTT. This chain connects TRBV27 to TRBJ2-2; 12 bases line up with TRBD1. Germline V gene lookup returns CDR1 MNHEY and CDR2 SMNVEV (reference sequence). J gave up 7 bases and V 3 bases, and 3 bases lay outside the gene matches. The CDR3 covers 15 residues.